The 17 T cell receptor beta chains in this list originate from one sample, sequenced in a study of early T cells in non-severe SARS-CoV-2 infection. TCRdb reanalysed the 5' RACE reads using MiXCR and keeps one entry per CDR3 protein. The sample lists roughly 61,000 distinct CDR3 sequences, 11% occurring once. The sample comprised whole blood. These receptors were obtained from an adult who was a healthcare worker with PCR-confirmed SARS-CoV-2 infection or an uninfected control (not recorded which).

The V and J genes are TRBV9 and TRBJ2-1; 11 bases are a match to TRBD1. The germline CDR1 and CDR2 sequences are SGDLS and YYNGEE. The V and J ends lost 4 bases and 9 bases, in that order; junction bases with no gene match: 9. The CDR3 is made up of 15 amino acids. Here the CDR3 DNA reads TGTGCCAGCAGCTCCGACCGGGACAGGGGGGGTGAGCAGTTCTTC. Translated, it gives CASSSDRDRGGEQFF. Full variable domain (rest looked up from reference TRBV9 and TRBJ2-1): DSGVTQTPKHLITATGQRVTLRCSPRSGDLSVYWYQQSLDQGLQFLIQYYNGEERAKGNILERFSAQQFPDLHSELNLSSLELGDSALYFCASSSDRDRGGEQFFGPGTRLTVL.

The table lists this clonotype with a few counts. CDR3 amino acids: CASKASAWGNQPQHF. The DNA for the CDR3 is TGTGCCAGTAAGGCGTCAGCGTGGGGCAATCAGCCCCAGCATTTT. The chain employs TRBV19 and TRBJ1-5; D gene unclear. CDR3 length: 15 amino acids. V gave up 7 bases and J gave up 2 bases, with 15 bases separating them. Looked up from germline, CDR1 is LNHDA and CDR2 is SQIVND (reference sequence).

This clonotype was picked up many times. The CDR3 reads CASSLSISRVGTEAFF. The CDR3 DNA reads as TGTGCCAGCAGTTTATCGATCTCACGGGTGGGCACTGAAGCTTTCTTT. The rearrangement uses TRBV27 and TRBJ1-1; D is ambiguous. Germline V lookup: CDR1 MNHEY, CDR2 SMNVEV (reference sequence). The CDR3 is made up of 16 amino acids. The germline V and J ends were trimmed by 0 bases and 4 bases, with 15 bases remaining between them.

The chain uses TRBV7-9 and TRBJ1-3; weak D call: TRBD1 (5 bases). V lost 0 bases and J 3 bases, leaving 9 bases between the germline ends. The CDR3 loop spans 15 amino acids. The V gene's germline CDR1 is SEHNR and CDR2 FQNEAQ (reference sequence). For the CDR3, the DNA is TGTGCCAGCAGCTTAGCCGGGGGTCGTGGAAACACCATATATTTT. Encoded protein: CASSLAGGRGNTIYF.

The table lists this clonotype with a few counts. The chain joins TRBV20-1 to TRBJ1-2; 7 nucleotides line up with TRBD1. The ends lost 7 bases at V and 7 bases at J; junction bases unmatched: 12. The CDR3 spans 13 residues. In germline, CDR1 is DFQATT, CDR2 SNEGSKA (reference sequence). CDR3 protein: CSVLGGASFGYTF. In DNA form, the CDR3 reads TGCAGTGTCCTAGGGGGCGCCTCTTTTGGCTACACCTTC.

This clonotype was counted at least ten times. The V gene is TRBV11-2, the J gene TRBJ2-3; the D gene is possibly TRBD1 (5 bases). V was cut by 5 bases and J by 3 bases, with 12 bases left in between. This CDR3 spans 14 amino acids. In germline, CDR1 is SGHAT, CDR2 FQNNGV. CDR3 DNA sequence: TGTGCCAGCAGCCTGGGCAGGGCGACAGATACGCAGTATTTT. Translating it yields CASSLGRATDTQYF.

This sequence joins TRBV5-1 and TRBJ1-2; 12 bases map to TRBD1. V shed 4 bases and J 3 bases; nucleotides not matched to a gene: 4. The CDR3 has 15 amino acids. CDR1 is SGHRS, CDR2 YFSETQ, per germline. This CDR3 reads CASSEGQGAYYGYTF. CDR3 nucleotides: TGCGCCAGCAGCGAGGGACAGGGGGCCTACTATGGCTACACCTTC.

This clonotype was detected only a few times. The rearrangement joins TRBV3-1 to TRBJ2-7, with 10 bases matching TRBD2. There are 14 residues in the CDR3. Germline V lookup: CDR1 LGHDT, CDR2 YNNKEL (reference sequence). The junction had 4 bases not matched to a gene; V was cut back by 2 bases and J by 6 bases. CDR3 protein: CASSQPSGGREQYF. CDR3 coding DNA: TGTGCCAGCAGCCAACCTAGCGGGGGCCGCGAGCAGTACTTC.

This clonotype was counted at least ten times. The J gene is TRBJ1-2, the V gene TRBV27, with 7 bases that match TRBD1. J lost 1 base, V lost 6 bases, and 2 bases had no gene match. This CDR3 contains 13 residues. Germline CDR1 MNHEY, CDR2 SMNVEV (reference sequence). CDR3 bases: TGTGCCAGCAGAAGGGACAGTAACTATGGCTACACCTTC. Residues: CASRRDSNYGYTF.

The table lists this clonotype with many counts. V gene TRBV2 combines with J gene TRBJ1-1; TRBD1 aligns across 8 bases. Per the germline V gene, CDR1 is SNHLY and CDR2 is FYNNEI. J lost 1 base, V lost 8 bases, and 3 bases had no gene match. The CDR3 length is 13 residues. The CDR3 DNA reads TGTGCCAGCTCGGACAGGGCGAACACTGAAGCTTTCTTT. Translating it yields CASSDRANTEAFF.

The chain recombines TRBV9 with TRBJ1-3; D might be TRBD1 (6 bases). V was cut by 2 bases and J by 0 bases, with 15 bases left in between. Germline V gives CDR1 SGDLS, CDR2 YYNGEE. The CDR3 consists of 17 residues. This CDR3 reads CASSVFDRLNSGNTIYF. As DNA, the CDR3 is TGTGCCAGCAGCGTGTTCGACAGGCTGAACTCTGGAAACACCATATATTTT. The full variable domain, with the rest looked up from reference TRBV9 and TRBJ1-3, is DSGVTQTPKHLITATGQRVTLRCSPRSGDLSVYWYQQSLDQGLQFLIQYYNGEERAKGNILERFSAQQFPDLHSELNLSSLELGDSALYFCASSVFDRLNSGNTIYFGEGSWLTVV.

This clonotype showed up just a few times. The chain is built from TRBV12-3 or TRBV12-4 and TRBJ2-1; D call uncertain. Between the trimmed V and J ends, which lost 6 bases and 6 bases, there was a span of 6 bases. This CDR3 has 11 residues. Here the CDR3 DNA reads TGTGCCAGCAGCTACGTCAATGAGCAGTTCTTC. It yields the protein CASSYVNEQFF.

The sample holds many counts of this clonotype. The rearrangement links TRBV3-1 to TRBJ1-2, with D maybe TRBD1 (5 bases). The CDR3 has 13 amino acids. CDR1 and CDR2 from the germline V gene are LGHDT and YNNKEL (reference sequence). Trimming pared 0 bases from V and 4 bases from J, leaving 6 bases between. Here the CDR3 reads CASSQDRAYGYTF. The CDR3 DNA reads TGTGCCAGCAGCCAAGACAGGGCCTATGGCTACACCTTC.

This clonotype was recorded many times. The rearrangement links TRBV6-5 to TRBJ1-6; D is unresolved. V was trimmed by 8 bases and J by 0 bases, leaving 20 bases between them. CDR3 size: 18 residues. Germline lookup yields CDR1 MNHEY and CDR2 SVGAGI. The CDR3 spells CASRPPASHSSYNSPLHF. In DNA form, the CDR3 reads TGTGCCAGCCGGCCCCCGGCCTCCCATAGCTCCTATAATTCACCCCTCCACTTT.

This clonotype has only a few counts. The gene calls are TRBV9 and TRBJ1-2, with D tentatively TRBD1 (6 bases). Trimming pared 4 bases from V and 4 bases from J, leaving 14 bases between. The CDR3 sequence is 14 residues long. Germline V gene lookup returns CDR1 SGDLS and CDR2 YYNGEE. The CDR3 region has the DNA TGTGCCAGCAGCTCGTCGACAGGCGGCTATGGCTACACCTTC. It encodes CASSSSTGGYGYTF.

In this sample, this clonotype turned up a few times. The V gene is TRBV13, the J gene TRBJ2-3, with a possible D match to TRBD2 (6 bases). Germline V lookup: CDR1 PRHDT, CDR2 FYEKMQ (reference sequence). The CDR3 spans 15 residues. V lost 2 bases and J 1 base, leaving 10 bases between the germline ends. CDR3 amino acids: CASSLKRVRTDTQYF. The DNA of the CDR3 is TGTGCCAGCAGCTTAAAGCGGGTCCGCACAGATACGCAGTATTTT.

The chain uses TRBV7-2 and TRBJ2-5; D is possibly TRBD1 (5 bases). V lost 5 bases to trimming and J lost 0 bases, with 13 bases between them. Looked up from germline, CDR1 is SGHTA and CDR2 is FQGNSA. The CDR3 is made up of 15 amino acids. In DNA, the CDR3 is TGTGCCAGCAGCCGACGGACACCGTACCAAGAGACCCAGTACTTC. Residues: CASSRRTPYQETQYF.